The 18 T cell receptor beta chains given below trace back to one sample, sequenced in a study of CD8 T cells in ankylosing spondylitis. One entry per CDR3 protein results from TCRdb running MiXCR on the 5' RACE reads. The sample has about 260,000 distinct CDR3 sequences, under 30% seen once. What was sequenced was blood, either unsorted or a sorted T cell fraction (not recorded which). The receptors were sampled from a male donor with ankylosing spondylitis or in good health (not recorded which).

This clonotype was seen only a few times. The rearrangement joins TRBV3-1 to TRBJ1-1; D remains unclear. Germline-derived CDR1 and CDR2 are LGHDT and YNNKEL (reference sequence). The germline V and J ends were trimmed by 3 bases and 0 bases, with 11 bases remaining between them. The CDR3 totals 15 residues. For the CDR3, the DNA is TGTGCCAGCAGCCAGACTGATAAGATGAACACTGAAGCTTTCTTT. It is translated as CASSQTDKMNTEAFF.

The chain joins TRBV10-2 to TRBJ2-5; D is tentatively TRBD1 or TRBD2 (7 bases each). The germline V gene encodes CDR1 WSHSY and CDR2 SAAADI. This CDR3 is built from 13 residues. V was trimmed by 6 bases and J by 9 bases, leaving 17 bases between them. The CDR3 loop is CASSGLQGGAQYF. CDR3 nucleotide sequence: TGCGCCAGCAGCGGACTGCAGGGGGGGGCCCAGTACTTC.

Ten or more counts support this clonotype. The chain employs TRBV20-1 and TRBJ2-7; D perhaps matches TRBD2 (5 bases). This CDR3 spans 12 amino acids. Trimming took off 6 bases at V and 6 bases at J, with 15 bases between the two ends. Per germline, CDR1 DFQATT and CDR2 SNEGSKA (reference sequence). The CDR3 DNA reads TGCAGTGCATCCGGGAAGAATGGCGAGCAGTACTTC. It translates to CSASGKNGEQYF.

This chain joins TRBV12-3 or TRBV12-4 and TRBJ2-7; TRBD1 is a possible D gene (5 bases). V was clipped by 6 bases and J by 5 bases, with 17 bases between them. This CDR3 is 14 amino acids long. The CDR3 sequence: CASSPQGAGHEQYF. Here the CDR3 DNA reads TGTGCCAGCAGCCCACAAGGGGCAGGGCACGAGCAGTACTTC.

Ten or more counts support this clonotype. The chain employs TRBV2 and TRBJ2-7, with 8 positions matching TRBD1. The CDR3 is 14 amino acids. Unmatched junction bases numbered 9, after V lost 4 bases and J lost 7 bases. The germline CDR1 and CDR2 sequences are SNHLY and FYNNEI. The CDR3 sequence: CASSGEGRGPEQYF. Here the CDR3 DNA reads TGTGCCAGCAGTGGCGAGGGCAGGGGGCCTGAGCAGTACTTC.

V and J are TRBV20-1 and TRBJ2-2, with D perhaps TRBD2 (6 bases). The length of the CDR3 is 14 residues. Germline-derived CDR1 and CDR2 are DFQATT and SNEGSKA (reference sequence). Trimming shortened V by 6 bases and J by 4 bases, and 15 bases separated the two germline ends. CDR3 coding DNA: TGCAGTGCCCCGTTCGGGACTCCCACCGGGGAGCTGTTTTTT. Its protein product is CSAPFGTPTGELFF.

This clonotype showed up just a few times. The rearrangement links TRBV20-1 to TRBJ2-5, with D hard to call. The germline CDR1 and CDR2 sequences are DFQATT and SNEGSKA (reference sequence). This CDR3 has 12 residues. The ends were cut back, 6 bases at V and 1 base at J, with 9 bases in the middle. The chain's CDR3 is CSARRFQETQYF. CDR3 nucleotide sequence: TGCAGTGCCAGACGGTTCCAAGAGACCCAGTACTTC.

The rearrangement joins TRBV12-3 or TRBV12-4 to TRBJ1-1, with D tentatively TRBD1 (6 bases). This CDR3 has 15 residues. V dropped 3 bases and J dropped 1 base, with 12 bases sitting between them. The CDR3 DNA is TGTGCCAGCAGTTTGGGGGGGGCAGGGAACACTGAAGCTTTCTTT. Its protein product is CASSLGGAGNTEAFF.

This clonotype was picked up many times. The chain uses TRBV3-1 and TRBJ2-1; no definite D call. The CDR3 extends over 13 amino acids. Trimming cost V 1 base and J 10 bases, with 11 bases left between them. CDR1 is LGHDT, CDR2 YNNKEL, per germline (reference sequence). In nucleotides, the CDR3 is TGTGCCAGCAGCCAAGGGTGGGTCGGAGAGCAGTTCTTC. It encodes CASSQGWVGEQFF.

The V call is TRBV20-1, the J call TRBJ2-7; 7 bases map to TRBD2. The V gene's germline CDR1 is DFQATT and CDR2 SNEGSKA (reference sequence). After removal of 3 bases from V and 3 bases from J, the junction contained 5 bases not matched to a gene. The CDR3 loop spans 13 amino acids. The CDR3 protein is CSARRGTDYEQYF. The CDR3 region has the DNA TGCAGTGCTAGGCGGGGGACCGACTACGAGCAGTACTTC.

The chain's CDR3 is CASSLLTGEKFF. The CDR3 DNA is TGTGCCAGCAGCCTGCTGACAGGGGAGAAGTTCTTC. V is TRBV2 and J is TRBJ2-1; 8 bases match TRBD1. The CDR3 has 12 residues. Looked up from germline, CDR1 is SNHLY and CDR2 is FYNNEI. Losses at the gene ends were 6 bases for V and 14 bases for J; bases not matched to a gene: 9.

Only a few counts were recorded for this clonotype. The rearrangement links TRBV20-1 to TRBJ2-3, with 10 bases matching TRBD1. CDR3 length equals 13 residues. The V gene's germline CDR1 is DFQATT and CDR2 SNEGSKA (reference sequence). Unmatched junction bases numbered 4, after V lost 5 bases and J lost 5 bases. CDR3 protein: CSAGGQGKDTQYF. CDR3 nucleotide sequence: TGCAGTGCTGGGGGACAGGGGAAAGATACGCAGTATTTT.

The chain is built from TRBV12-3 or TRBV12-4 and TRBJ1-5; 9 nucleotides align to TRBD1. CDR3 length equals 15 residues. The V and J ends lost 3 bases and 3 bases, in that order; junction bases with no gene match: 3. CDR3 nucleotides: TGTGCCAGCAGTTTCGGGACAGGGCCCAATCAGCCCCAGCATTTT. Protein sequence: CASSFGTGPNQPQHF.

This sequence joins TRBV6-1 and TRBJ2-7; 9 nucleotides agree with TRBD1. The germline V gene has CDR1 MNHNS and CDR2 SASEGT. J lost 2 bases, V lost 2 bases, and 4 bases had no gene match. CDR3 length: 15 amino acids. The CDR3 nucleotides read TGTGCCAGCAGTGAACTAGGGACAGGGCCCTACGAGCAGTACTTC. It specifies CASSELGTGPYEQYF.

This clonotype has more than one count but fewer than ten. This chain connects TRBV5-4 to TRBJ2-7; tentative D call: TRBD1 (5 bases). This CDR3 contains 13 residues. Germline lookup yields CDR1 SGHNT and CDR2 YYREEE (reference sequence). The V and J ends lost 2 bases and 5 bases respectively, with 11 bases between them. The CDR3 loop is CASSFQGSDEQYF. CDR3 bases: TGTGCCAGCAGCTTCCAGGGATCGGACGAGCAGTACTTC.

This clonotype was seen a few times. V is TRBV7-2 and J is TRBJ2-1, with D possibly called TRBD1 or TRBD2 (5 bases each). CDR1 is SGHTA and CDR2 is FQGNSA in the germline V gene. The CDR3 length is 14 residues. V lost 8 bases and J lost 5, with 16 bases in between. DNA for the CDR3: TGTGCCAGCGGCGTCGGGGCGACAGACAATGAGCAGTTCTTC. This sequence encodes CASGVGATDNEQFF.

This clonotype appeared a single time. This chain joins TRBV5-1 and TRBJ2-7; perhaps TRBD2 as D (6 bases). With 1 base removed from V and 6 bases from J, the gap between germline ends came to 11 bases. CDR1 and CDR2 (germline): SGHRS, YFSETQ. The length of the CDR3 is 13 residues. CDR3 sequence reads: CASSLNVGGEQYF. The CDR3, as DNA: TGCGCCAGCAGCTTGAATGTCGGGGGCGAGCAGTACTTC.

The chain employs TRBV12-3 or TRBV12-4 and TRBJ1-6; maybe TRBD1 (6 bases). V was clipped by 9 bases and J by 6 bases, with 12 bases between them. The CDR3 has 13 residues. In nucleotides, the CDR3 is TGTGCCAGTCTCAGGGGTGGTAATTCACCCCTCCACTTT. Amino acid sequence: CASLRGGNSPLHF.